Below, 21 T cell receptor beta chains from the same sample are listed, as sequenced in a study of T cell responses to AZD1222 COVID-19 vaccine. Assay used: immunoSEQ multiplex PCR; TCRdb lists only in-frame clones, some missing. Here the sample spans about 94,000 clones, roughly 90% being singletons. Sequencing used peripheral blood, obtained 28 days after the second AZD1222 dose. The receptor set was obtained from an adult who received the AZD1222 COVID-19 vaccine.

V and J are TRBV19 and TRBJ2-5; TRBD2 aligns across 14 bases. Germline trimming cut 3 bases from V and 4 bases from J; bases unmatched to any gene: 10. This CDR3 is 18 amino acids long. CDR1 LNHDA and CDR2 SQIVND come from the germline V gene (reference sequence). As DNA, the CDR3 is TGTGCCAGTAGTATGGAGACTAGCGGGGGGGCCTTAGGAGAGACCCAGTACTTC. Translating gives CASSMETSGGALGETQYF.

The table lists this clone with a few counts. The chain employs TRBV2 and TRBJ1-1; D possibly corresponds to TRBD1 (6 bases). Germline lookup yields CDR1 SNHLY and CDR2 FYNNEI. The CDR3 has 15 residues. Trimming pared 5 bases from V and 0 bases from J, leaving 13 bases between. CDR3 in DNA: TGTGCCAGCAGTAGAGCTGACAGGTTGAACACTGAAGCTTTCTTT. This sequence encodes CASSRADRLNTEAFF.

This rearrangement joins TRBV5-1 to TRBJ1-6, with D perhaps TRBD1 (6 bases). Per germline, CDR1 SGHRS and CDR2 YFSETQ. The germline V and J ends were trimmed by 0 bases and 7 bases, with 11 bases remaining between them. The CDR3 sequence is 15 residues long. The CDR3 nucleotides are TGCGCCAGCAGCTTGGATGGACAGAAGAATTCACCCCTCCACTTT. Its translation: CASSLDGQKNSPLHF.

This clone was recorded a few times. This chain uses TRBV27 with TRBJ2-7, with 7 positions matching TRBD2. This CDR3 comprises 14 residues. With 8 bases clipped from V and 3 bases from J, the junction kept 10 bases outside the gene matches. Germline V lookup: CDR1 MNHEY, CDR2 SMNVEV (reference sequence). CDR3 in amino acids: CASAHGTGGYEQYF. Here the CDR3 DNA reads TGTGCCAGCGCTCACGGCACGGGAGGCTACGAGCAGTACTTC.

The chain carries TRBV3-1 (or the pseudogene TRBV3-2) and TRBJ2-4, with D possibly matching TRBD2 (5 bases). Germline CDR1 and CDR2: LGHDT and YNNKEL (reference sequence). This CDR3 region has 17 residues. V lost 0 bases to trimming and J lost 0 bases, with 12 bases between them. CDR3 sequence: CASSQDLTGLAKNIQYF. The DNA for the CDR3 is TGTGCCAGCAGCCAAGATCTGACCGGACTAGCCAAAAACATTCAGTACTTC.

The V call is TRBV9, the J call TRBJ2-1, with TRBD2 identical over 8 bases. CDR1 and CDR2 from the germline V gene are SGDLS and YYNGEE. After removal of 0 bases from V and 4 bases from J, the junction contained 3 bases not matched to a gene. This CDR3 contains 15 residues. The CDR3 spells CASSVAGGPYNEQFF. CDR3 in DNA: TGTGCCAGCAGCGTAGCGGGAGGGCCGTACAATGAGCAGTTCTTC.

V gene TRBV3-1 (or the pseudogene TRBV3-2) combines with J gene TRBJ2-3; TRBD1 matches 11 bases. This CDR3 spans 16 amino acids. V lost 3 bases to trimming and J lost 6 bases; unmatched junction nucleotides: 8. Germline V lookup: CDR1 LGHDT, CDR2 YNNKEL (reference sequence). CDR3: CASSQGQGVLGDTQYF. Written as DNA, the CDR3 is TGTGCCAGCAGCCAGGGACAGGGGGTCCTTGGGGATACGCAGTATTTT.

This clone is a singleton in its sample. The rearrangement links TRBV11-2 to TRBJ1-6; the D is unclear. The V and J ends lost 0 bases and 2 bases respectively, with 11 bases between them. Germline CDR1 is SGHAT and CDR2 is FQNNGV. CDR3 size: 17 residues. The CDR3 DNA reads TGTGCCAGCAGCTTAGAAGGTGGGAGGGCCTATAATTCACCCCTCCACTTT. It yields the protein CASSLEGGRAYNSPLHF.

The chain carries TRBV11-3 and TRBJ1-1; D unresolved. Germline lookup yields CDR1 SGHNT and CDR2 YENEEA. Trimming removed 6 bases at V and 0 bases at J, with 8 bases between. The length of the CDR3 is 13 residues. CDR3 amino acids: CASSRGVNTEAFF. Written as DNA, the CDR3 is TGTGCCAGCAGTCGAGGAGTGAACACTGAAGCTTTCTTT.

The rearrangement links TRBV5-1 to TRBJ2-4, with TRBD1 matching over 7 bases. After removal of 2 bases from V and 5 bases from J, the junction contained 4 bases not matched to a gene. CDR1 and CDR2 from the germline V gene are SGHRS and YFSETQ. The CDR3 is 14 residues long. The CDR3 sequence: CASSFDRAQNIQYF. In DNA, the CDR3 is TGCGCCAGCAGCTTCGACAGGGCCCAAAACATTCAGTACTTC. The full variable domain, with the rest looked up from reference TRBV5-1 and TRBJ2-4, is KAGVTQTPRYLIKTRGQQVTLSCSPISGHRSVSWYQQTPGQGLQFLFEYFSETQRNKGNFPGRFSGRQFSNSRSEMNVSTLELGDSALYLCASSFDRAQNIQYFGAGTRLSVL.

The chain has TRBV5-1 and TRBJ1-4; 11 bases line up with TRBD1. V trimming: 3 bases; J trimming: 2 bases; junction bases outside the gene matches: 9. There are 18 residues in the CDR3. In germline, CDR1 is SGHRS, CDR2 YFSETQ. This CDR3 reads CASSSTGQGVSTNEKLFF. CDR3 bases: TGCGCCAGCAGCTCCACGGGACAGGGGGTTTCTACTAATGAAAAACTGTTTTTT. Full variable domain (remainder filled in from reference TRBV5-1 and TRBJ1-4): KAGVTQTPRYLIKTRGQQVTLSCSPISGHRSVSWYQQTPGQGLQFLFEYFSETQRNKGNFPGRFSGRQFSNSRSEMNVSTLELGDSALYLCASSSTGQGVSTNEKLFFGSGTQLSVL.

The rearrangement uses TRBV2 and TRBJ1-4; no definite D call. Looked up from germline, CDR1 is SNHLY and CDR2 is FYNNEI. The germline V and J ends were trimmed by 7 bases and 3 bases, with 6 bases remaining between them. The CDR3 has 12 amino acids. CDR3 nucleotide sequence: TGTGCCAGCAAGGCGCCTAATGAAAAACTGTTTTTT. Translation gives CASKAPNEKLFF.

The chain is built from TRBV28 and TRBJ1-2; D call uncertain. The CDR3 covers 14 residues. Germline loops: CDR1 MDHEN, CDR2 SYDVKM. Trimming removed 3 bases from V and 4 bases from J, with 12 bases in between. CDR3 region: CASSFNPTLYGYTF. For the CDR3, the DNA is TGTGCCAGCAGTTTCAACCCAACCCTCTATGGCTACACCTTC.

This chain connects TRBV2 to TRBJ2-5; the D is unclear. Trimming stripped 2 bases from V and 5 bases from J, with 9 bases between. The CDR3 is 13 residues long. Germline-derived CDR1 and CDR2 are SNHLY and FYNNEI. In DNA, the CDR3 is TGTGCCAGCAGTGAAAACGTGGAGGAGACCCAGTACTTC. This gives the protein CASSENVEETQYF.

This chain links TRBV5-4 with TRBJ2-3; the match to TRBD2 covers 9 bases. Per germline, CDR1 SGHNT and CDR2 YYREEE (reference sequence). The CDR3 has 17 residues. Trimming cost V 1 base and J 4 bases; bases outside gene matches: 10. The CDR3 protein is CASSLRRGGAGADTQYF. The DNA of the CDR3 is TGTGCCAGCAGCTTGAGACGCGGGGGGGCCGGGGCAGATACGCAGTATTTT. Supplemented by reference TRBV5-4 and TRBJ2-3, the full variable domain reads ETGVTQSPTHLIKTRGQQVTLRCSSQSGHNTVSWYQQALGQGPQFIFQYYREEENGRGNFPPRFSGLQFPNYSSELNVNALELDDSALYLCASSLRRGGAGADTQYFGPGTRLTVL.

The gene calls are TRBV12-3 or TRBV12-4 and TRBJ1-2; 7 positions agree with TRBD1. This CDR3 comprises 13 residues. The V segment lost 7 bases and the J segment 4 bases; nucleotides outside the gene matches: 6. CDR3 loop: CASTADRTYGYTF. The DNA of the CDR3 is TGTGCCAGCACTGCGGACAGGACCTATGGCTACACCTTC.

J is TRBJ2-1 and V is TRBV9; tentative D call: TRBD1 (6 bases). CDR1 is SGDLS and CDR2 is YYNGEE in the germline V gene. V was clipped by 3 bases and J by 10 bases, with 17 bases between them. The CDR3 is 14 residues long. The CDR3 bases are TGTGCCAGCAGCGGACTGAACAGGGCGTGGGAGCAGTTCTTC. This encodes CASSGLNRAWEQFF.

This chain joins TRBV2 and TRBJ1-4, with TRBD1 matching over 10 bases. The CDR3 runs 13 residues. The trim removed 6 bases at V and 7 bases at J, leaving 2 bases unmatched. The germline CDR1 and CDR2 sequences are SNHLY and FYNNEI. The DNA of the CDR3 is TGTGCCAGCAGCGACAGGGGGCTTGAAAAACTGTTTTTT. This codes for CASSDRGLEKLFF.

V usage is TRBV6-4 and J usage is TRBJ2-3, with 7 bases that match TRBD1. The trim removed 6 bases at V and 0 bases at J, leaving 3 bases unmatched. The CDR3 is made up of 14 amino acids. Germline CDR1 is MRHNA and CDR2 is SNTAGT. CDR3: CASSETGSTDTQYF. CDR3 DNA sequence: TGTGCCAGCAGCGAGACAGGGAGCACAGATACGCAGTATTTT.

CDR3 sequence: CASSSQGREDTEAFF. The CDR3 nucleotides read TGTGCCAGCAGCTCCCAAGGGCGTGAGGACACTGAAGCTTTCTTT. The chain is built from TRBV6-5 and TRBJ1-1, with D hard to call. Germline V gene data show CDR1 as MNHEY and CDR2 as SVGAGI. The CDR3 is 15 amino acids. The V end was cut by 6 bases, the J end by 3 bases, with 17 bases between.

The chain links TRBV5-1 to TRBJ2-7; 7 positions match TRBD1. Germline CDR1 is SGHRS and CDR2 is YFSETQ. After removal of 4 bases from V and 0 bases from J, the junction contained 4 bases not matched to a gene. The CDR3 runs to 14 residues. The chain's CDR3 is CASSTGQRSYEQYF. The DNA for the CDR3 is TGCGCCAGCAGCACGGGACAGCGCTCCTACGAGCAGTACTTC.